This paragraph covers one T cell receptor (beta chain) sequence. Its antigen is as yet unknown. 13 Jbeta primers and 60 Vbeta primers were used for the PCR. Data came from immunoSEQ multiplex PCR; TCRdb stores just in-frame clones and leaves some out. The profile shows under 150,000 clones, 65% to 90% of them singletons. Looked up from germline, CDR1 is LNHDA and CDR2 is SQIVND (reference sequence). V gave up 7 bases and J gave up 4 bases, with 13 bases separating them. The CDR3 totals 13 residues. This sample was included in a study of cytomegalovirus exposure and HLA in healthy donors. Whole-study findings and limits: Reports indicated that the classifier achieved high specificity and sensitivity in diagnosing cytomegalovirus status.

This clonotype originated in a man aged 18 to 30 in good health and CMV-seronegative. The V gene is TRBV19, the J gene TRBJ1-1; tentative D call: TRBD1 (6 bases). Material for sequencing was PBMCs. The DNA of the CDR3 is TGTGCCAGTATCCACAGGGAAGTCACTGAAGCTTTCTTT. Encoded protein: CASIHREVTEAFF.